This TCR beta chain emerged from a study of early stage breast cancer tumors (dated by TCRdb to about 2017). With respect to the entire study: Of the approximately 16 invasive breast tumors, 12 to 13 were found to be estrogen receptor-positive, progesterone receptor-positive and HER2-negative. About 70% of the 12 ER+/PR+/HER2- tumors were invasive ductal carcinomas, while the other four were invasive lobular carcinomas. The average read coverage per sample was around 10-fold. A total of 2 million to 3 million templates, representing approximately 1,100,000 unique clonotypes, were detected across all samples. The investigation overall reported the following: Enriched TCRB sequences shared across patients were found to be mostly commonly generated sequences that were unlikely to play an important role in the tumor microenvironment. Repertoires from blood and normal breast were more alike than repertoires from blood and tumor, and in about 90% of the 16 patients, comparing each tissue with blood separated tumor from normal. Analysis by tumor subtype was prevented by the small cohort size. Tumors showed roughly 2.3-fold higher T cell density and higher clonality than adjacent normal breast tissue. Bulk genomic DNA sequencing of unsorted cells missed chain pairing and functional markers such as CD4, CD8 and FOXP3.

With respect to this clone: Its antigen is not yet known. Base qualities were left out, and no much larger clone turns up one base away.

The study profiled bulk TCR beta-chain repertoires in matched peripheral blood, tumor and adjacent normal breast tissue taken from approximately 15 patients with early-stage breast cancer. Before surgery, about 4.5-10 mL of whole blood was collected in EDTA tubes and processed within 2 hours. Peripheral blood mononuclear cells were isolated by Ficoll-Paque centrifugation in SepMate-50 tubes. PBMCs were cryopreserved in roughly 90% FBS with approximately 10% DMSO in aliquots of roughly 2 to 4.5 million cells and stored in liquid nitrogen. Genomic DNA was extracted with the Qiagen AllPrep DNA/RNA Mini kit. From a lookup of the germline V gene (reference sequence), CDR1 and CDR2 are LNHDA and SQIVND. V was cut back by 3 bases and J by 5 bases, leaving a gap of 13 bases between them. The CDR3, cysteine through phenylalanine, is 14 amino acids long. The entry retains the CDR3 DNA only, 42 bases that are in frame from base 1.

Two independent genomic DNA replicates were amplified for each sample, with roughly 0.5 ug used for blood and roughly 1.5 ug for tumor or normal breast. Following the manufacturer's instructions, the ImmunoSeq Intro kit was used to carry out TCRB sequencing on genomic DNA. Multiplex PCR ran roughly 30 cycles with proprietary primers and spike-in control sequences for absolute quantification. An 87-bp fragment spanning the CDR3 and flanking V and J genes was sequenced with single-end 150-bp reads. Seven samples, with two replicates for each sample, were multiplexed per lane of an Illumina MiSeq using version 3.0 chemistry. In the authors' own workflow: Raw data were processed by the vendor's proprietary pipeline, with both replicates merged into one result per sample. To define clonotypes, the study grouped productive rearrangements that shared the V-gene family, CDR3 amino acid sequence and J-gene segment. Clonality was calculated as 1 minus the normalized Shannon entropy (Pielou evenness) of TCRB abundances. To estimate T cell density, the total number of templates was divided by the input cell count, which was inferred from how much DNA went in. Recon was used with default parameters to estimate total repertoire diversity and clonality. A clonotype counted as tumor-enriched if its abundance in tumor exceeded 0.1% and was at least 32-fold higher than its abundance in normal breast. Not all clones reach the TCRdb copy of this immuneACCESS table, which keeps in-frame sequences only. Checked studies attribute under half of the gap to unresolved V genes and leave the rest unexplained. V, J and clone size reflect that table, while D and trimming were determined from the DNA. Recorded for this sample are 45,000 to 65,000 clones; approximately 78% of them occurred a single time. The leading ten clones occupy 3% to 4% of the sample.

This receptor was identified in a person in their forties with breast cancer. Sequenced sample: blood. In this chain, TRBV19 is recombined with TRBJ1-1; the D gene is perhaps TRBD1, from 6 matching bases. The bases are TGTGCCAGTAGTATGCAGGGGCGGGGTACTGAAGCTTTCTTT. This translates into CASSMQGRGTEAFF.